This T cell receptor (beta chain) was sequenced in a study of blood T cell repertoires in COVID-19. The CDR3 is 14 amino acids. Germline V gene lookup returns CDR1 SQVTM and CDR2 ANQGSEA. With V trimmed by 3 bases and J by 7 bases, 10 bases remained unmatched. Study processing details: Estimated nucleated cell counts came from reference gene primer amplification. Measured with immunoSEQ multiplex PCR; TCRdb has only the in-frame clones, and not every one. V and J calls and clone size come straight from that table; D and trimming were deduced from the DNA. This sample yields 210,000 or so clones, of which approximately 81% are seen a single time; about 10% belongs to the top ten.

The genes are TRBV29-1 and TRBJ1-2; 8 bases are shared with TRBD1. The material sequenced was peripheral blood. This clonotype originated in a woman aged 80 or over with acute or convalescent COVID-19. The CDR3 here is CSVDFGQGEIGYTF. The DNA for the CDR3 is TGCAGCGTTGACTTCGGACAGGGAGAGATTGGCTACACCTTC.